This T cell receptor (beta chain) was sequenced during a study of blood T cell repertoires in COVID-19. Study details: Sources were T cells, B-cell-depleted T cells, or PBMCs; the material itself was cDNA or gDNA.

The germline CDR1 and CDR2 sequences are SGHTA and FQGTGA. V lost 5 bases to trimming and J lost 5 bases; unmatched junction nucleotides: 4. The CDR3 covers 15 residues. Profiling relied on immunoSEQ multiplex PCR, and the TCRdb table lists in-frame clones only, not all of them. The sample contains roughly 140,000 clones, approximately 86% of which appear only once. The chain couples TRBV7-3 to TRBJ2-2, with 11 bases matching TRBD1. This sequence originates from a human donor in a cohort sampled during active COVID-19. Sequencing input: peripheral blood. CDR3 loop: CASSRTGGDTGELFF. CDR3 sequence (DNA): TGTGCCAGCAGCCGGACAGGGGGCGATACCGGGGAGCTGTTTTTT.